This T cell receptor beta chain emerged from a study of blood T cell repertoires in COVID-19. Overall study context: PBMCs, B-cell-depleted T cells, or T cells were the source of the cDNA or gDNA that made up the material.

The V gene's germline CDR1 is SGHTA and CDR2 FQGNSA. V shed 5 bases and J shed 11 bases, with 15 bases lying between them. The CDR3 is 13 residues long. Generated by immunoSEQ multiplex PCR, the TCRdb table keeps only in-frame clones and is missing some. The sample includes some 180,000 clones, roughly 90% of them seen just once. This chain joins TRBV7-2 and TRBJ2-2, with a weak D call TRBD2 (5 bases). The specimen sequenced was peripheral blood. The origin of this receptor is a man in his 70s with active or convalescent COVID-19. CDR3 nucleotide sequence: TGTGCCAGCAGCCTACCCTACCCGGGAGAGCTGTTTTTT. This translates into CASSLPYPGELFF.